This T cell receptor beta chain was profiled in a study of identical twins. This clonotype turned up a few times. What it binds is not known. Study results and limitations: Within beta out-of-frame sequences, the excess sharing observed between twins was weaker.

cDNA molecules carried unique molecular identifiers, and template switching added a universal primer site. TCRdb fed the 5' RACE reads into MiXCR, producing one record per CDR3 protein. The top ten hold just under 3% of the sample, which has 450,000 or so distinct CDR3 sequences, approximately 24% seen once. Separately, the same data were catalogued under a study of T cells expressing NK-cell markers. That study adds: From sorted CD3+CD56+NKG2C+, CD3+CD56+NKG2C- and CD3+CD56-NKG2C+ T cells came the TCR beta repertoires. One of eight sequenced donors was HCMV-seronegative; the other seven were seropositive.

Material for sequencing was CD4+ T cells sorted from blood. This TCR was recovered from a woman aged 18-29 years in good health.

The CDR3 bases are TGTGCCAGCAGCCCCACAGGGGCGAACATTCAGTACTTC. Translated: CASSPTGANIQYF. The J gene is TRBJ2-4, the V gene TRBV5-5; 7 bases line up with TRBD1. This CDR3 has 13 amino acids. The V and J ends lost 4 bases and 7 bases, in that order; junction bases with no gene match: 5. From germline, CDR1 is SGHKS and CDR2 YYEKEE (reference sequence).